The 5 T cell receptor beta chains below were found in one sample sequenced in a study of PD-1 blockade in classical Hodgkin lymphoma (dated by TCRdb to 2018 to 2021). Library preparation used the immunoSEQ multiplex PCR assay. The table comes from immuneACCESS by way of TCRdb, which keeps in-frame sequences with V and J called. Part of the clones is missing from these tables; in studies checked, under half for an unresolved V gene and the rest for unknown reasons. The sample table contains tens of thousands of clones; only one count was recorded for 75% to 90% of them. The ten largest clones represent more than 3% of the sample. Reading the label with the study, this specimen's time point is: cycle 4 day 1 (C4D1), after less than 7 weeks of nivolumab. Every trial patient had relapsed after autologous stem cell transplantation, and cohorts A, B and C differed in prior brentuximab vedotin exposure. CD4+ T cells were purified from thawed PBMCs by magnetic negative selection with a Miltenyi CD4+ T cell isolation kit.

The material was CD4+ T cells from blood, obtained before the fourth cycle of nivolumab. The receptors derive from a human donor with classical Hodgkin lymphoma.

The CDR3 loop reads CASSNRDRSNYGYTF. The CDR3, as DNA: TGTGCCAGCTCAAACCGGGACAGAAGTAACTATGGCTACACCTTC. The chain combines TRBV18 with TRBJ1-2, with 7 nucleotides matching TRBD1. J gave up 1 base and V 5 bases, and 7 bases lay outside the gene matches. Germline V gives CDR1 KGHSH, CDR2 LQKENI. This CDR3 region has 15 residues. The whole variable domain, filled in from reference TRBV18 and TRBJ1-2, reads NAGVMQNPRHLVRRRGQEARLRCSPMKGHSHVYWYRQLPEEGLKFMVYLQKENIIDESGMPKERFSAEFPKEGPSILRIQQVVRGDSAAYFCASSNRDRSNYGYTFGSGTRLTVV.

This chain connects TRBV5-6 to TRBJ2-7; 7 nucleotides line up with TRBD1. The CDR3 is 16 residues long. Germline V gene lookup returns CDR1 SGHDT and CDR2 YYEEEE. The ends lost 0 bases at V and 1 base at J; junction bases unmatched: 7. CDR3 bases: TGTGCCAGCAGCTTGGCCGGGACAGCCCTTTCCTACGAGCAGTACTTC. Encoded protein: CASSLAGTALSYEQYF.

In DNA, the CDR3 is TGTGCCAGTAGTAGCCCCCGGGACAGCTCTTTCCAAGAGACCCAGTACTTC. Its translation is CASSSPRDSSFQETQYF. V usage is TRBV19 and J usage is TRBJ2-5, with 7 nucleotides matching TRBD1. CDR1 is LNHDA, CDR2 SQIVND, per germline (reference sequence). This CDR3 comprises 17 residues. Trimming at V came to 4 bases and at J to 1 base, leaving 12 bases not matched to a gene. The full variable domain, in which reference TRBV19 and TRBJ2-5 provide the parts outside the CDR3, is DGGITQSPKYLFRKEGQNVTLSCEQNLNHDAMYWYRQDPGQGLRLIYYSQIVNDFQKGDIAEGYSVSREKKESFPLTVTSAQKNPTAFYLCASSSPRDSSFQETQYFGPGTRLLVL.

The chain has TRBV6-6 and TRBJ1-6; D perhaps matches TRBD1 (5 bases). CDR1 is MNHNY and CDR2 is SVGAGI in the germline V gene (reference sequence). The CDR3 runs 13 residues. The V and J ends lost 7 bases and 5 bases respectively, with 9 bases between them. The CDR3 nucleotides read TGTGCCAGCAACTGGGGGGATAATTCACCCCTCCACTTT. Its translation is CASNWGDNSPLHF.

The chain links TRBV7-9 to TRBJ1-1, with D unresolved. CDR3 length: 12 residues. Germline CDR1 reads SEHNR; CDR2 reads FQNEAQ (reference sequence). V lost 5 bases, J lost 4 bases, and 8 bases lay in between. CDR3 in amino acids: CASSPLVTEAFF. The CDR3, as DNA: TGTGCCAGCAGCCCACTGGTCACTGAAGCTTTCTTT.